Presented here are 17 T cell receptor beta chains from one specimen sequenced in a study of PD-1 blockade in classical Hodgkin lymphoma. Some clones are missing from TCRdb's copy, which holds only in-frame ones; the method was immunoSEQ multiplex PCR. Among 30,000 to 35,000 clones listed, about 81% were seen once. Time point meaning: cycle 4 day 1 (C4D1), after 6 weeks of nivolumab. Each and every patient relapsed after autologous stem cell transplantation, and patients got differing brentuximab vedotin exposure. Magnetic negative selection was used to purify CD4+ T cells from thawed PBMCs. The source was CD4+ T cells from blood, collected before the fourth cycle of nivolumab. These receptors all come from a human donor with classical Hodgkin lymphoma.

The chain combines TRBV11-2 with TRBJ1-3; D is uncertain. Deletions cut 4 bases from V and 5 bases from J, with 12 bases between. The CDR3 is 14 residues long. Germline V gene lookup returns CDR1 SGHAT and CDR2 FQNNGV. For the CDR3, the DNA is TGTGCCAGCAGCTCTATCACCGGTCGAAACACCATATATTTT. It is translated as CASSSITGRNTIYF.

The J gene is TRBJ2-2, the V gene TRBV12-2; the D call TRBD2 from the table was never checked on the DNA. TRBV12-2 is marked as a pseudogene. The CDR3 consists of 19 residues. CDR3 region: CASRLELAGGSSNTGELFF. In DNA form, the CDR3 reads TGTGCAAGTCGCTTAGAACTAGCGGGGGGGTCATCCAACACCGGGGAGCTGTTTTTT.

The chain employs TRBV6-5 and TRBJ1-3, with D unresolved. The germline V and J ends were trimmed by 5 bases and 2 bases, with 13 bases remaining between them. CDR1 MNHEY and CDR2 SVGAGI come from the germline V gene. This CDR3 comprises 15 residues. The CDR3 loop is CASSPRVSAGNTIYF. In nucleotides, the CDR3 is TGTGCCAGCAGTCCTCGGGTTTCAGCTGGAAACACCATATATTTT.

The V and J genes are TRBV6-1 and TRBJ2-1, with D uncertain. The CDR3 contains 12 residues. Germline V gene data show CDR1 as MNHNS and CDR2 as SASEGT. The ends were cut back, 7 bases at V and 9 bases at J, with 13 bases in the middle. The CDR3 coding sequence is TGTGCCAGCACATTGCCCTTTAGTGAGCAGTTCTTC. Translating it yields CASTLPFSEQFF.

V usage is TRBV10-3 and J usage is TRBJ2-1; D not resolved. CDR3 length: 12 residues. Germline lookup yields CDR1 ENHRY and CDR2 SYGVKD. Trimming left V 3 bases short and J 5 bases short, with 5 bases between. CDR3 amino acids: CAISEDNNEQFF. The DNA of the CDR3 is TGTGCCATCAGTGAAGATAACAATGAGCAGTTCTTC.

The chain employs TRBV7-8 and TRBJ1-1; no firm D call. V gave up 1 base and J gave up 0 bases, with 12 bases separating them. Germline assignment: CDR1 SGHVS and CDR2 FQNEAQ. The CDR3 loop spans 16 amino acids. CDR3 sequence: CASSLVFGVMNTEAFF. The CDR3 bases are TGTGCCAGCAGCTTAGTCTTTGGGGTCATGAACACTGAAGCTTTCTTT.

The chain uses TRBV7-9 and TRBJ1-1, with TRBD1 matching over 7 bases. There are 13 residues in the CDR3. Germline CDR1 is SEHNR and CDR2 is FQNEAQ (reference sequence). With V trimmed by 6 bases and J by 6 bases, 7 bases remained unmatched. As DNA, the CDR3 is TGTGCCAGCAGTTTCAGGGGGGTTGCTGAAGCTTTCTTT. Protein: CASSFRGVAEAFF.

The V gene is TRBV2, the J gene TRBJ1-1; D remains unclear. The CDR3 extends over 14 amino acids. Trimming left V 7 bases short and J 1 base short, with 13 bases between. Germline V CDR1 and CDR2: SNHLY, FYNNEI. CDR3 loop: CASTIDGGNTEAFF. Written as DNA, the CDR3 is TGTGCCAGCACCATTGACGGAGGGAACACTGAAGCTTTCTTT.

The J gene is TRBJ2-1, the V gene TRBV7-8; D is possibly TRBD2 (6 bases). Trimming shortened V by 7 bases and J by 4 bases, and 17 bases separated the two germline ends. The CDR3 is 15 residues long. Per germline, CDR1 SGHVS and CDR2 FQNEAQ. The CDR3 coding sequence is TGTGCCAGCACCTTCCGGGACTTGGGTTACAATGAGCAGTTCTTC. The encoded protein is CASTFRDLGYNEQFF.

V is TRBV7-2 and J is TRBJ1-6; D not resolved. The CDR3 is made up of 17 amino acids. Trimming shortened V by 1 base and J by 5 bases, and 15 bases separated the two germline ends. CDR1 SGHTA and CDR2 FQGNSA come from the germline V gene. CDR3 bases: TGTGCCAGCAGCTTAGGGCCGCCTAACGGCAATAATTCACCCCTCCACTTT. Amino acid sequence: CASSLGPPNGNNSPLHF.

The V and J genes are TRBV30 and TRBJ1-1; D perhaps matches TRBD1 (5 bases). The CDR3 contains 12 residues. CDR1 is GTSNPN, CDR2 SVGIG, per germline (reference sequence). Trimming left V 4 bases short and J 4 bases short, with 10 bases between. CDR3 nucleotides: TGTGCCTGGACAGCAGGGCGCACTGAAGCTTTCTTT. Translated: CAWTAGRTEAFF.

The chain is built from TRBV7-2 and TRBJ1-2, with 7 bases fitting TRBD1. V shed 5 bases, J shed 4 bases, and the junction held 7 bases outside the gene matches. The CDR3 has 14 residues. CDR1 is SGHTA and CDR2 is FQGNSA in the germline V gene. CDR3: CASSRQGEGYGYTF. The CDR3 DNA follows: TGTGCCAGCAGCCGACAGGGAGAGGGCTATGGCTACACCTTC.

The chain recombines TRBV4-3 with TRBJ1-2, with 8 bases identical to TRBD1. The J segment lost 3 bases and the V segment lost 4 bases, leaving 7 bases of the junction unmatched. CDR1 and CDR2 (germline): LGHNA, YSLEER. This CDR3 has 15 amino acids. DNA of the CDR3: TGCGCCAGCAGCCTCTCGGACAGGGATCACTATGGCTACACCTTC. Encoded protein: CASSLSDRDHYGYTF.

The chain joins TRBV2 to TRBJ2-1, with TRBD1 matching over 8 bases. From germline, CDR1 is SNHLY and CDR2 FYNNEI. The ends lost 4 bases at V and 7 bases at J; junction bases unmatched: 3. The CDR3 spans 13 residues. CDR3 coding DNA: TGTGCCAGCAGTGGGACAGGGAAAAATGAGCAGTTCTTC. This encodes CASSGTGKNEQFF. The full variable domain, completed using reference TRBV2 and TRBJ2-1, is EPEVTQTPSHQVTQMGQEVILRCVPISNHLYFYWYRQILGQKVEFLVSFYNNEISEKSEIFDDQFSVERPDGSNFTLKIRSTKLEDSAMYFCASSGTGKNEQFFGPGTRLTVL.

V and J are TRBV18 and TRBJ1-6, with a weak D call TRBD1 (5 bases). The V end lost 2 bases, the J end lost 7 bases, and 9 bases lay between the germline ends. The length of the CDR3 is 14 residues. Germline lookup yields CDR1 KGHSH and CDR2 LQKENI. CDR3 in amino acids: CASSPGQGNSPLHF. The CDR3 DNA is TGTGCCAGCTCACCAGGGCAGGGAAATTCACCCCTCCACTTT. Using reference TRBV18 and TRBJ1-6 for the parts outside the CDR3, the full variable domain is NAGVMQNPRHLVRRRGQEARLRCSPMKGHSHVYWYRQLPEEGLKFMVYLQKENIIDESGMPKERFSAEFPKEGPSILRIQQVVRGDSAAYFCASSPGQGNSPLHFGNGTRLTVT.

This clone has more than one count but fewer than ten. The chain combines TRBV14 with TRBJ1-1, with D tentatively TRBD1 (5 bases). This CDR3 contains 15 residues. The germline gives CDR1 SGHDN, CDR2 FVKESK. Trimming removed 0 bases at V and 0 bases at J, with 8 bases between. The CDR3 reads CASSQEGRLNTEAFF. For the CDR3, the DNA is TGTGCCAGCAGCCAAGAGGGACGGCTGAACACTGAAGCTTTCTTT. Filled out from reference TRBV14 and TRBJ1-1, the complete variable domain reads EAGVTQFPSHSVIEKGQTVTLRCDPISGHDNLYWYRRVMGKEIKFLLHFVKESKQDESGMPNNRFLAERTGGTYSTLKVQPAELEDSGVYFCASSQEGRLNTEAFFGQGTRLTVV.

This sequence joins TRBV9 and TRBJ2-6; D remains ambiguous. Trimming cost V 4 bases and J 0 bases, with 8 bases left between them. The CDR3 covers 15 residues. Germline V gives CDR1 SGDLS, CDR2 YYNGEE. CDR3 sequence: CASSKQSSGANVLTF. DNA of the CDR3: TGTGCCAGCAGCAAACAGAGCTCTGGGGCCAACGTCCTGACTTTC.